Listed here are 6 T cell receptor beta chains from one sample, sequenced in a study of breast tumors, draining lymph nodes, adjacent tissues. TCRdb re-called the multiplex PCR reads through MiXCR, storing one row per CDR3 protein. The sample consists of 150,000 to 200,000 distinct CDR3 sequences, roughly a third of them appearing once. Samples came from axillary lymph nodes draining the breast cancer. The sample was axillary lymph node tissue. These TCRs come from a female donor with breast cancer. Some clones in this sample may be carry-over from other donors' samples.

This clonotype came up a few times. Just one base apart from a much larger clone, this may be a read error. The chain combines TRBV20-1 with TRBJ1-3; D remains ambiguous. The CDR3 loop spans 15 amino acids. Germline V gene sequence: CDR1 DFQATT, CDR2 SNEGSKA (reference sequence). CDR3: CSARGPATSANTIYF. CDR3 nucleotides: TGCAGTGCTAGAGGGCCGGCCACCTCTGCAAACACCATATATTTT.

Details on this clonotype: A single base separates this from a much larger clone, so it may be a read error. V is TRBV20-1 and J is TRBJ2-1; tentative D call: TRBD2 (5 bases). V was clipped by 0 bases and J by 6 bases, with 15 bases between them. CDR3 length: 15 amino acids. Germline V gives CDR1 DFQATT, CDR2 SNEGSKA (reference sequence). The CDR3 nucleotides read TGCAGTGCTAGAGATCCGGGTAGCGCCTCCAATGAGCAGTTCTTC. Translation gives CSARDPGSASNEQFF.

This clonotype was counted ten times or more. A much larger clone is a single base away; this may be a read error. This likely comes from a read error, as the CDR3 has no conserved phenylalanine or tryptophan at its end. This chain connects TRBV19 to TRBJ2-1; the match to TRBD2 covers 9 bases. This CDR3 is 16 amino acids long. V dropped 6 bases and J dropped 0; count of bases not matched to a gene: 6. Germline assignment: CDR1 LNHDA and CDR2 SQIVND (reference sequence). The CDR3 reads CASRPSGASSYNEQFS. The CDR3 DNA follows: TGTGCCAGTAGGCCTAGCGGGGCGAGCTCCTACAATGAGCAGTTCTCC.

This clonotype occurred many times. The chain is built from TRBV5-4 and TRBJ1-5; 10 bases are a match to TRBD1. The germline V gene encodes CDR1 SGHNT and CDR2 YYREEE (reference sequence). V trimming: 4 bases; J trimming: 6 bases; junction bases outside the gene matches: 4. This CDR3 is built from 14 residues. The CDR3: CASSRDRGAQPQHF. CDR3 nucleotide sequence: TGTGCCAGCAGCAGGGACAGGGGAGCTCAGCCCCAGCATTTT.

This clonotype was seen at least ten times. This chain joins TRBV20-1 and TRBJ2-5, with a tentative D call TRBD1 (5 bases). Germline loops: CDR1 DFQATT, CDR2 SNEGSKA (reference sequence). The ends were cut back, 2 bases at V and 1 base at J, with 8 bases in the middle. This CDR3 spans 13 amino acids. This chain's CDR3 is CSARTQGQETQYF. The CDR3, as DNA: TGCAGTGCTAGAACCCAGGGCCAAGAGACCCAGTACTTC.

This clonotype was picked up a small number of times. CDR3 amino acids: CASRPGQGYGYTF. Here the CDR3 DNA reads TGTGCCAGCAGGCCGGGACAGGGTTATGGCTACACCTTC. This chain links TRBV28 with TRBJ1-2; 9 bases line up with TRBD1. The CDR3 extends over 13 amino acids. V shed 6 bases, J shed 5 bases, and the junction held 4 bases outside the gene matches. CDR1 and CDR2 from the germline V gene are MDHEN and SYDVKM.